The 12 T cell receptor beta chains below all came from one sample that was sequenced in a study of T cell responses to AZD1222 COVID-19 vaccine. The table came from immunoSEQ multiplex PCR; TCRdb's copy has only in-frame clones and leaves some out. The sample lists over 100,000 clones, 75% to 90% occurring once. Here the sequenced sample was peripheral blood, taken on day 0 of AZD1222 vaccination. Every receptor here comes from an adult in good health.

The chain joins TRBV28 to TRBJ1-6, with 8 bases lining up with TRBD1. Germline values: CDR1 MDHEN, CDR2 SYDVKM. V lost 5 bases, J lost 4 bases, and 4 bases stayed unmatched. There are 15 residues in the CDR3. Here the CDR3 reads CASSDRTGYNSPLHF. The DNA for the CDR3 is TGTGCCAGCAGTGACCGGACAGGGTATAATTCACCCCTCCACTTT.

This chain links TRBV7-9 with TRBJ1-2; D remains unclear. Germline loops: CDR1 SEHNR, CDR2 FQNEAQ (reference sequence). This CDR3 comprises 13 residues. V was clipped by 2 bases and J by 6 bases, with 10 bases between them. The CDR3 nucleotides are TGTGCCAGCAGCTTATCTTCAGGCAATGGCTACACCTTC. This sequence encodes CASSLSSGNGYTF.

The chain combines TRBV5-1 with TRBJ2-7; D remains unclear. V was cut by 4 bases and J by 0 bases, with 11 bases left in between. The CDR3 runs 14 residues. Germline values: CDR1 SGHRS, CDR2 YFSETQ. The CDR3 DNA reads TGCGCCAGCAGCCGAGACGGTTACTCCTACGAGCAGTACTTC. Translated: CASSRDGYSYEQYF.

This clone was counted ten times or more. The V gene is TRBV2, the J gene TRBJ1-5; weak D call: TRBD1 (5 bases). CDR3 length: 14 residues. V dropped 7 bases and J dropped 5 bases, with 15 bases sitting between them. Germline CDR1 SNHLY, CDR2 FYNNEI. DNA for the CDR3: TGTGCCAGCAACCCGGAGGGGTTTGATCAGCCCCAGCATTTT. Translated: CASNPEGFDQPQHF. Using reference TRBV2 and TRBJ1-5 for the parts outside the CDR3, the full variable domain is EPEVTQTPSHQVTQMGQEVILRCVPISNHLYFYWYRQILGQKVEFLVSFYNNEISEKSEIFDDQFSVERPDGSNFTLKIRSTKLEDSAMYFCASNPEGFDQPQHFGDGTRLSIL.

The genes are TRBV10-2 and TRBJ1-1, with D tentatively TRBD1 (6 bases). CDR1 and CDR2 (germline): WSHSY, SAAADI. V lost 6 bases and J 3 bases, leaving 11 bases between the germline ends. This CDR3 comprises 13 residues. CDR3 protein: CASRDRGYTEAFF. In DNA, the CDR3 is TGCGCCAGCAGGGACAGAGGGTACACTGAAGCTTTCTTT.

The V and J genes are TRBV6-5 and TRBJ1-4; a possible D gene is TRBD1 (5 bases). Per the germline V gene, CDR1 is MNHEY and CDR2 is SVGAGI. V lost 6 bases, J lost 8 bases, and 16 bases lay in between. This CDR3 is 14 amino acids long. The DNA of the CDR3 is TGTGCCAGCAGGAAACCAGGGCTTCAGGAAAAACTGTTTTTT. Translation: CASRKPGLQEKLFF.

This chain joins TRBV28 and TRBJ1-5; no clear D. This CDR3 is built from 14 residues. V gave up 6 bases and J gave up 6 bases, with 15 bases separating them. CDR1 MDHEN and CDR2 SYDVKM come from the germline V gene. The CDR3 DNA reads as TGTGCCAGCAGCAAACCCCAGGTCTCTCAGCCCCAGCATTTT. Residues: CASSKPQVSQPQHF.

This chain joins TRBV28 and TRBJ1-4, with 7 bases lining up with TRBD1. With V trimmed by 6 bases and J by 3 bases, 7 bases remained unmatched. In germline, CDR1 is MDHEN, CDR2 SYDVKM. This CDR3 has 15 residues. This CDR3 reads CASSTGTASNEKLFF. In DNA form, the CDR3 reads TGTGCCAGCAGCACCGGGACAGCGTCTAATGAAAAACTGTTTTTT.

This clone was picked up one time. The chain joins TRBV19 to TRBJ2-2, with 10 bases matching TRBD2. CDR1 LNHDA and CDR2 SQIVND come from the germline V gene (reference sequence). V dropped 5 bases and J dropped 6; count of bases not matched to a gene: 12. The CDR3 extends over 17 amino acids. CDR3: CASSAALLGTSAGELFF. The CDR3 DNA follows: TGTGCCAGTAGTGCAGCACTCCTAGGGACTAGCGCCGGGGAGCTGTTTTTT.

The chain uses TRBV30 and TRBJ1-5; D is uncertain. V was trimmed by 2 bases and J by 3 bases, leaving 8 bases between them. CDR1 is GTSNPN and CDR2 is SVGIG in the germline V gene (reference sequence). The CDR3 has 13 residues. The CDR3 loop is CAWSNTYNQPQHF. CDR3 nucleotides: TGTGCCTGGAGTAACACTTACAATCAGCCCCAGCATTTT.

The CDR3 DNA follows: TGTGCCAGCCATAGCGGGAGTAAGTACGAGCAGTACTTC. It encodes CASHSGSKYEQYF. The J gene is TRBJ2-7, the V gene TRBV28; 9 nucleotides match TRBD2. The germline gives CDR1 MDHEN, CDR2 SYDVKM. The CDR3 has 13 residues. The junction had 6 bases not matched to a gene; V was cut back by 8 bases and J by 4 bases.

The chain links TRBV5-1 to TRBJ1-1, with 8 bases identical to TRBD1. V shed 0 bases, J shed 1 base, and the junction held 11 bases outside the gene matches. Germline assignment: CDR1 SGHRS and CDR2 YFSETQ. The CDR3 is 18 residues long. The CDR3 DNA sequence: TGCGCCAGCAGCTTGGAGGGACAGGTTTCATTCGGGAACACTGAAGCTTTCTTT. It is translated as CASSLEGQVSFGNTEAFF.